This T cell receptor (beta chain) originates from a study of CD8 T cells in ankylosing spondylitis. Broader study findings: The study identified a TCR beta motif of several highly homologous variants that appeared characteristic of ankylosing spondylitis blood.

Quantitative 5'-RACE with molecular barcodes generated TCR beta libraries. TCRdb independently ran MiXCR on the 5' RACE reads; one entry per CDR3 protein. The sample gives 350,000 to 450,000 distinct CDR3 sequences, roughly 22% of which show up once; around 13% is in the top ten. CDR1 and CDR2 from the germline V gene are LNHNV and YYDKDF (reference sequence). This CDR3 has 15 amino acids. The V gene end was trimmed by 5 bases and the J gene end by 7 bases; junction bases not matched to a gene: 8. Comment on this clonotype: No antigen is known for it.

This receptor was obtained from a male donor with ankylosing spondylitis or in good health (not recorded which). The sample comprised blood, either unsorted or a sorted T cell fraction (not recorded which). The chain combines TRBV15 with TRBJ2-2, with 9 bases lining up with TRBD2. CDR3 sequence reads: CATSAGGPPFGELFF. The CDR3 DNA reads TGTGCCACCAGCGCGGGGGGGCCTCCCTTCGGGGAGCTGTTTTTT.